The text below deals with one TCR beta chain. Its target is unknown. The data are from a study of response to subunit inactivated influenza vaccine. The study, taken as a whole, reports: With each seasonal influenza vaccination, the authors suggested, few new T cells are recruited.

The CDR3 extends over 14 amino acids. The V gene lost 0 bases and the J gene lost 4 bases, with 9 bases spanning the gap. CDR1 and CDR2 from the germline V gene are ENHRY and SYGVKD. TCRdb itself ran the RT-PCR reads through MiXCR, one entry per CDR3 protein. The repertoire includes around 300,000 distinct CDR3 sequences, approximately 21% of them detected once, and about a tenth sits in the top ten. The genes are TRBV10-3 and TRBJ2-5; D might be TRBD2 (5 bases). The material was PBMCs from blood, obtained 21 months after vaccination. This TCR was sampled from a man aged 50 to 69 who received an inactivated influenza vaccine. The CDR3 sequence is CAISESSAGETQYF. CDR3 DNA sequence: TGTGCCATCAGTGAGTCTTCGGCGGGAGAGACCCAGTACTTC.